This is a list of T cell receptor beta chains from one sample in a study of T-cell reconstitution after alpha-beta-depleted transplantation in children. TCRdb redid the calling of the PCR reads with MiXCR, one entry per CDR3 protein. The data hold more than 250,000 distinct CDR3 sequences, with 9.9% observed a single time. The sequences come from PBMCs from the stem cell graft donor, collected from the stem cell graft. The source is a human donor who donated a stem cell graft to a child with SCID. The CDR3 runs from the conserved cysteine through the conserved F or W. A D gene is named only where the DNA matches it firmly. Rows may omit the clone size; those that give it use once, few, many or a size class.

V gene,D gene,J gene,clone size,CDR3 length,CDR3 DNA,CDR3 protein
TRBV5-5,NA,TRBJ1-2,many,15,TGTGCCAGCAGCTTGGAGACCTCGGGCCATTCAGGCTACACCTTC,CASSLETSGHSGYTF
TRBV2,NA,TRBJ2-7,NA,12,TGTGCCAGCATAGACATTACCTACGAGCAGTACTTC,CASIDITYEQYF
TRBV9,NA,TRBJ2-2,NA,13,TGTGCCAGCACGAGGGCGAACACCGGGGAGCTGTTTTTT,CASTRANTGELFF
TRBV4-1,NA,TRBJ2-1,few,17,TGCGCCAGCAGCCAAGACTCGCGCGACGCCCCCTACAATGAGCAGTTCTTC,CASSQDSRDAPYNEQFF
TRBV10-3,NA,TRBJ2-6,few,15,TGTGCCATCAGTGGCACCGCCACCGGGGCCAACGTCCTGACTTTC,CAISGTATGANVLTF
TRBV9,NA,TRBJ2-3,many,16,TGTGCCAGCAGCGATCCTGGAGGGACCTGGGCAGATACGCAGTATTTT,CASSDPGGTWADTQYF
TRBV2,NA,TRBJ2-3,few,11,TGTGCCACCAAACTAGCAGATACGCAGTATTTT,CATKLADTQYF
TRBV20-1,TRBD2,TRBJ2-3,NA,16,TGCAGTGCTACGTTGACTAGCGGGGATTGGGCAGATACGCAGTATTTT,CSATLTSGDWADTQYF
TRBV27,NA,TRBJ2-3,NA,14,TGTGCCAGCAGTTCGACGGTGGGAGACCTTACGCAGTATTTT,CASSSTVGDLTQYF
TRBV20-1,TRBD1,TRBJ1-1,NA,13,TGCAGTGCTCGACAGGGGACGAACACTGAAGCTTTCTTT,CSARQGTNTEAFF
TRBV4-2,TRBD2,TRBJ2-2,NA,17,TGTGCCAGCAGCCCCGGGGGGACGGGGGTCTACACCGGGGAGCTGTTTTTT,CASSPGGTGVYTGELFF
TRBV9,NA,TRBJ2-5,NA,14,TGTGCCAGCAGCCCGGGCCCAAGCCTGGAGACCCAGTACTTC,CASSPGPSLETQYF
TRBV6-1,TRBD1,TRBJ1-2,NA,13,TGTGCCAGCATCTCCCTACAGGGGGATGGCTACACCTTC,CASISLQGDGYTF
TRBV3-1,TRBD1,TRBJ1-1,few,15,TGTGCCAGCAGCCAGCGACAGGGGATGAACACTGAAGCTTTCTTT,CASSQRQGMNTEAFF
TRBV9,NA,TRBJ2-7,NA,14,TGTGCCAGCAGCGCTCACGAGGGCACCTACGAGCAGTACTTC,CASSAHEGTYEQYF
TRBV7-8,NA,TRBJ2-1,many,15,TGTGCCAGCAGCTTAGCGCGGGGCAGTTACAATGAGCAGTTCTTC,CASSLARGSYNEQFF
TRBV12-3/TRBV12-4,NA,TRBJ2-2,NA,15,TGTGCCAGCAGTTTTCAGGGGACGGAACCCGGGGAGCTGTTTTTT,CASSFQGTEPGELFF
TRBV5-1,NA,TRBJ2-7,NA,15,TGCGCCAGCAGCTTGGGCAACAGGGTCAATGACGAGCAGTACTTC,CASSLGNRVNDEQYF
TRBV5-1,NA,TRBJ2-7,NA,13,TGCGCCAGCAGCGTACAAGTTCAGGGCGAGCAGTACTTC,CASSVQVQGEQYF
TRBV6-2/TRBV6-3,NA,TRBJ2-3,few,16,TGTGCCAGCAGTTACCAGGCGGGGAGAAGCACAGATACGCAGTATTTT,CASSYQAGRSTDTQYF
TRBV5-1,NA,TRBJ2-1,few,17,TGCGCCAGCAGCTTGGCCCTTTGGGGCAAAAAGTGGAATGAGCAGTTCTTC,CASSLALWGKKWNEQFF
TRBV27,NA,TRBJ1-5,many,15,TGTGCCAGCAGTTTATCCCGGCAGGTCAATCAGCCCCAGCATTTT,CASSLSRQVNQPQHF
TRBV7-6,NA,TRBJ1-1,few,16,TGTGCCAGCAGCTTAGACCCTGGGACGGCTAACACTGAAGCTTTCTTT,CASSLDPGTANTEAFF
TRBV5-1,TRBD1,TRBJ1-4,many,14,TGCGCCAGCAGCTTGGCAGGGGGCGAGGAAAAACTGTTTTTT,CASSLAGGEEKLFF
TRBV7-2,NA,TRBJ1-5,few,14,TGTGCCAGCAGCTTAGACCAGGGCGAGCAGCCCCAGCATTTT,CASSLDQGEQPQHF
TRBV18,NA,TRBJ2-1,few,15,TGTGCCAGCTCACCTTACCGTTACTCCTACAATGAGCAGTTCTTC,CASSPYRYSYNEQFF
TRBV5-1,TRBD1,TRBJ2-7,NA,15,TGCGCCAGCAGCTTGGCCGGGACAGGGGAGGGGGAGCAGTACTTC,CASSLAGTGEGEQYF
TRBV2,NA,TRBJ2-7,many,10,TGTGCCAGTCTGGCGGGTGAGCAGTACTTC,CASLAGEQYF
TRBV6-1,NA,TRBJ2-1,NA,15,TGTGCCACCTCGAAAGACCGACAGGATTACAGTGAGCAGTTCTTC,CATSKDRQDYSEQFF
TRBV4-2,NA,TRBJ1-5,few,15,TGTGCCAGCAGCCCCTCACAATCAACCAATCAGCCCCAGCATTTT,CASSPSQSTNQPQHF
TRBV4-1,TRBD2,TRBJ2-3,many,19,TGCGCCAGCAGCCAAGAACCCTTTCTAGCGGGGCTTGGCACAGATACGCAGTATTTT,CASSQEPFLAGLGTDTQYF
TRBV7-3,NA,TRBJ2-7,few,14,TGTGCCAGCAGCTTACAACAGGGAGCCTACGAGCAGTACTTC,CASSLQQGAYEQYF
TRBV7-9,TRBD1,TRBJ2-2,many,16,TGTGCCAGCAGCTTATCGGGACAGGTCAACACCGGGGAGCTGTTTTTT,CASSLSGQVNTGELFF
TRBV11-2,NA,TRBJ2-2,few,15,TGTGCCAGCAGCTTGGACGGCGGTCACACCGGGGAGCTGTTTTTT,CASSLDGGHTGELFF
TRBV20-1,NA,TRBJ2-3,NA,14,TGCAGTGCCATACAGGAGTTCCACACAGATACGCAGTATTTT,CSAIQEFHTDTQYF
TRBV19,NA,TRBJ2-2,NA,14,TGTGCCAGTAGTATACCAGGGGTAACCGGGGAGCTGTTTTTT,CASSIPGVTGELFF